The 14 T cell receptor beta chains below come from one sample, sequenced in a study of shared clonotypes between healthy human individuals. Repertoires were generated with immunoSEQ multiplex PCR, while TCRdb's copy carries only in-frame clones and drops some. The profile shows 2 million to 2.5 million clones, more than 80% of them singletons. Material for sequencing was naive CD4+ T cells from PBMCs. Subset here: CD45RA+ positively selected. These receptors all come from a young man in good health. Some clones in this sample may be carry-over from other donors' samples.

This chain's CDR3 is CASSLATDFVTDTQYF. The CDR3 DNA follows: TGCGCCAGCAGTTTAGCTACAGACTTCGTTACAGATACGCAGTATTTT. This chain joins TRBV5-1 and TRBJ2-3; D uncertain. The V gene lost 5 bases and the J gene lost 3 bases, with 19 bases spanning the gap. Germline lookup yields CDR1 SGHRS and CDR2 YFSETQ. The CDR3 consists of 16 residues. The full variable domain, its missing parts supplied by reference TRBV5-1 and TRBJ2-3, is KAGVTQTPRYLIKTRGQQVTLSCSPISGHRSVSWYQQTPGQGLQFLFEYFSETQRNKGNFPGRFSGRQFSNSRSEMNVSTLELGDSALYLCASSLATDFVTDTQYFGPGTRLTVL.

As for this clone: The sample carries other DNA sequences with the same CDR3. The chain's CDR3 is CASSLAGSGQPQHF. The DNA for the CDR3 is TGTGCCAGCAGTTTAGCGGGGTCAGGACAGCCCCAGCATTTT. The chain combines TRBV28 with TRBJ1-5; D is unresolved. CDR3 length equals 14 residues. CDR1 and CDR2 from the germline V gene are MDHEN and SYDVKM. Trimming removed 2 bases at V and 7 bases at J, with 12 bases between. Full variable domain (remainder filled in from reference TRBV28 and TRBJ1-5): DVKVTQSSRYLVKRTGEKVFLECVQDMDHENMFWYRQDPGLGLRLIYFSYDVKMKEKGDIPEGYSVSREKKERFSLILESASTNQTSMYLCASSLAGSGQPQHFGDGTRLSIL.

The rearrangement uses TRBV5-5 and TRBJ2-2, with D maybe TRBD1 (5 bases). Trimming removed 0 bases from V and 1 base from J, with 10 bases in between. Germline-derived CDR1 and CDR2 are SGHKS and YYEKEE (reference sequence). The CDR3 is 16 residues long. Here the CDR3 reads CASSLGIRVNTGELFF. CDR3 sequence (DNA): TGTGCCAGCAGCTTGGGGATCAGGGTGAACACCGGGGAGCTGTTTTTT. Complete variable domain (other parts from reference TRBV5-5 and TRBJ2-2): DAGVTQSPTHLIKTRGQQVTLRCSPISGHKSVSWYQQVLGQGPQFIFQYYEKEERGRGNFPDRFSARQFPNYSSELNVNALLLGDSALYLCASSLGIRVNTGELFFGEGSRLTVL.

This clone has more than one count but fewer than ten. The same CDR3 also results from other DNA sequences found in this sample. J is TRBJ1-1 and V is TRBV5-1; 10 bases match TRBD1. CDR1 is SGHRS and CDR2 is YFSETQ in the germline V gene. The CDR3 is 13 amino acids. Losses at the gene ends were 3 bases for V and 5 bases for J; bases not matched to a gene: 1. The CDR3 DNA is TGCGCCAGCAGCTCGGGACAGGGGACTGAAGCTTTCTTT. This gives the protein CASSSGQGTEAFF.

This clone was observed once. The rearrangement joins TRBV6-1 to TRBJ2-7; D gene uncertain. Germline CDR1 MNHNS, CDR2 SASEGT. This CDR3 has 11 residues. The DNA for the CDR3 is TGTGCACAAGGCTCCTGGGACGAGCAGTACTTC. It specifies CAQGSWDEQYF.

The chain carries TRBV28 and TRBJ2-1; 11 nucleotides line up with TRBD2. Per germline, CDR1 MDHEN and CDR2 SYDVKM. The V and J ends lost 4 bases and 5 bases, in that order; junction bases with no gene match: 7. The CDR3 has 16 residues. DNA of the CDR3: TGTGCCAGCAGTTCTCCATCGACTAGCGGGAACAATGAGCAGTTCTTC. It encodes CASSSPSTSGNNEQFF. The full variable domain, rest sourced from reference TRBV28 and TRBJ2-1, is DVKVTQSSRYLVKRTGEKVFLECVQDMDHENMFWYRQDPGLGLRLIYFSYDVKMKEKGDIPEGYSVSREKKERFSLILESASTNQTSMYLCASSSPSTSGNNEQFFGPGTRLTVL.

The rearrangement uses TRBV9 and TRBJ2-5; 8 bases align to TRBD2. The V and J ends lost 3 bases and 3 bases, in that order; junction bases with no gene match: 4. The CDR3 totals 14 residues. Germline V lookup: CDR1 SGDLS, CDR2 YYNGEE. This chain's CDR3 is CASSAPGGEETQYF. CDR3 nucleotides: TGTGCCAGCAGCGCCCCGGGGGGGGAAGAGACCCAGTACTTC.

The chain uses TRBV28 and TRBJ2-1; D is perhaps TRBD2 (7 bases). V lost 6 bases to trimming and J lost 12 bases, with 18 bases between them. Germline loops: CDR1 MDHEN, CDR2 SYDVKM. This CDR3 is 13 amino acids long. The CDR3 bases are TGTGCCAGCAGCACCTCCAGGGGAGGGTGGCAGTTCTTC. It codes for CASSTSRGGWQFF.

Only a few counts were recorded for this clone. V usage is TRBV7-9 and J usage is TRBJ1-1, with a possible D match to TRBD1 (5 bases). Per germline, CDR1 SEHNR and CDR2 FQNEAQ (reference sequence). The CDR3 spans 11 residues. Trimming shortened V by 5 bases and J by 7 bases, and 8 bases separated the two germline ends. The CDR3 sequence is CASSKTDEAFF. Here the CDR3 DNA reads TGTGCCAGCAGCAAGACAGATGAAGCTTTCTTT.

This chain links TRBV12-5 with TRBJ2-5; no definite D call. V was pared by 2 bases and J by 2 bases, with 9 bases between. CDR1 and CDR2 (germline): LGHNT, FRNRAP. The CDR3 is made up of 14 amino acids. CDR3 sequence (DNA): TGTGCTAGTGGTTTGATGGGTCAGCAAGAGACCCAGTACTTC. Its protein is CASGLMGQQETQYF. Based on the CDR3 plus reference TRBV12-5 and TRBJ2-5, the full variable domain is DARVTQTPRHKVTEMGQEVTMRCQPILGHNTVFWYRQTMMQGLELLAYFRNRAPLDDSGMPKDRFSAEMPDATLATLKIQPSEPRDSAVYFCASGLMGQQETQYFGPGTRLLVL.

The chain carries TRBV28 and TRBJ2-7, with D unresolved. This CDR3 comprises 12 residues. The germline gives CDR1 MDHEN, CDR2 SYDVKM. Trimming pared 8 bases from V and 0 bases from J, leaving 8 bases between. CDR3 coding DNA: TGTGCCAGCCGCTCTATCTCCTACGAGCAGTACTTC. It specifies CASRSISYEQYF.

This rearrangement joins TRBV7-6 to TRBJ2-3; TRBD2 might be the D (5 bases). The germline V and J ends were trimmed by 5 bases and 15 bases, with 21 bases remaining between them. The CDR3 runs to 13 residues. Looked up from germline, CDR1 is SGHVS and CDR2 is FNYEAQ. This chain's CDR3 is CASSPAEGGSLYF. As DNA, the CDR3 is TGTGCCAGCAGCCCCGCCGAAGGAGGTTCCCTCTATTTT.

The chain couples TRBV19 to TRBJ1-5, with 9 bases fitting TRBD1. Germline CDR1 and CDR2: LNHDA and SQIVND (reference sequence). The CDR3 is made up of 18 amino acids. V was pared by 0 bases and J by 2 bases, with 8 bases of the junction left unmatched. For the CDR3, the DNA is TGTGCCAGTAGTATAGAAGGGACAGGGTCGAGGGGCAATCAGCCCCAGCATTTT. Translating gives CASSIEGTGSRGNQPQHF.

J is TRBJ2-5 and V is TRBV6-5; either TRBD1 or TRBD2 may supply D (5 bases each). This CDR3 has 11 residues. The germline V gene has CDR1 MNHEY and CDR2 SVGAGI. V lost 5 bases and J lost 12, with 13 bases in between. In DNA, the CDR3 is TGTGCCAGCAGTACCTGGGGACGGGAGTACTTC. This gives the protein CASSTWGREYF.